This passage covers 18 T cell receptor beta chains from one sample sequenced in a study of cytomegalovirus exposure and HLA in healthy donors. The PCR had 60 Vbeta and 13 Jbeta primers. This table comes from immunoSEQ multiplex PCR, and its TCRdb copy is limited to in-frame clones, with some not included. This table holds over 130,000 clones, around 84% found once. The sequencing input was PBMCs. The receptors here all came from a man aged 45 to 65 in good health and CMV-seronegative.

The chain couples TRBV30 to TRBJ1-1; D unresolved. The V and J ends lost 0 bases and 1 base respectively, with 12 bases between them. Germline CDR1 GTSNPN, CDR2 SVGIG (reference sequence). CDR3 length: 15 amino acids. The CDR3 loop reads CAWSVRVLGNTEAFF. The CDR3 nucleotides read TGTGCCTGGAGTGTACGGGTCCTGGGGAACACTGAAGCTTTCTTT.

The chain links TRBV14 to TRBJ2-5; perhaps TRBD2 as D (6 bases). Germline loops: CDR1 SGHDN, CDR2 FVKESK. CDR3 length: 15 residues. V was cut by 0 bases and J by 4 bases, with 12 bases left in between. The CDR3 loop reads CASSQDRAGLETQYF. The CDR3 coding sequence is TGTGCCAGCAGCCAAGATCGGGCGGGGTTAGAGACCCAGTACTTC.

The chain employs TRBV5-4 and TRBJ1-2; a possible D gene is TRBD1 (6 bases). Germline V gene sequence: CDR1 SGHNT, CDR2 YYREEE (reference sequence). V was trimmed by 4 bases and J by 8 bases, leaving 15 bases between them. The CDR3 sequence is 13 residues long. This CDR3 is CASSRGQPGGYTF. CDR3 DNA sequence: TGTGCCAGCAGCCGCGGACAGCCGGGAGGCTACACCTTC.

Only a few counts were recorded for this clone. The chain joins TRBV6-4 to TRBJ2-1, with TRBD2 identical over 10 bases. CDR1 is MRHNA, CDR2 SNTAGT, per germline. The trim removed 5 bases at V and 5 bases at J, leaving 12 bases unmatched. This CDR3 comprises 17 residues. Here the CDR3 reads CASSIAPSGRIHNEQFF. For the CDR3, the DNA is TGTGCCAGCAGTATCGCCCCTAGCGGGAGAATCCACAATGAGCAGTTCTTC.

The chain recombines TRBV2 with TRBJ2-7; perhaps TRBD2 as D (6 bases). CDR3 length: 15 residues. V was cut by 5 bases and J by 7 bases, with 21 bases left in between. The germline gives CDR1 SNHLY, CDR2 FYNNEI. The CDR3 DNA reads as TGTGCCAGCAGTATGGGCTGGGCGGGGTCGGGGGAGCAGTACTTC. This sequence encodes CASSMGWAGSGEQYF.

V gene TRBV11-2 combines with J gene TRBJ1-1; TRBD1 agrees at 7 bases. The CDR3 consists of 15 residues. The V gene's germline CDR1 is SGHAT and CDR2 FQNNGV. V trimming: 7 bases; J trimming: 3 bases; junction bases outside the gene matches: 11. DNA of the CDR3: TGTGCCAGCACCCCCGGAGTGACAGGGCACACTGAAGCTTTCTTT. Protein sequence: CASTPGVTGHTEAFF.

The chain recombines TRBV2 with TRBJ1-3; D is undetermined. Germline V CDR1 and CDR2: SNHLY, FYNNEI. The germline V and J ends were trimmed by 1 base and 0 bases, with 7 bases remaining between them. The CDR3 runs 15 residues. The CDR3 coding sequence is TGTGCCAGCAGTGAAGGTGTAGTCTCTGGAAACACCATATATTTT. Protein: CASSEGVVSGNTIYF.

CDR3 region: CSARYSEGYTF. The CDR3, as DNA: TGCAGTGCTAGATATTCGGAGGGCTACACCTTC. The gene calls are TRBV20-1 and TRBJ1-2; D not certain. CDR3 length equals 11 residues. Per germline, CDR1 DFQATT and CDR2 SNEGSKA (reference sequence). With 2 bases removed from V and 8 bases from J, the gap between germline ends came to 9 bases.

The chain joins TRBV5-4 to TRBJ1-4; D is unclear. Trimming pared 0 bases from V and 7 bases from J, leaving 7 bases between. Germline assignment: CDR1 SGHNT and CDR2 YYREEE (reference sequence). The CDR3 is 13 residues long. CDR3 loop: CASSLAGGEKLFF. The CDR3 DNA reads TGTGCCAGCAGCTTGGCAGGTGGTGAAAAACTGTTTTTT.

The chain recombines TRBV5-5 with TRBJ2-3; D is perhaps TRBD1 (6 bases). Germline lookup yields CDR1 SGHKS and CDR2 YYEKEE (reference sequence). This CDR3 region has 15 residues. V was cut by 3 bases and J by 2 bases, with 13 bases left in between. DNA of the CDR3: TGTGCCAGCAGCTATGACAGGCGTACCACAGATACGCAGTATTTT. Its protein product is CASSYDRRTTDTQYF. The full variable domain, its missing parts supplied by reference TRBV5-5 and TRBJ2-3, is DAGVTQSPTHLIKTRGQQVTLRCSPISGHKSVSWYQQVLGQGPQFIFQYYEKEERGRGNFPDRFSARQFPNYSSELNVNALLLGDSALYLCASSYDRRTTDTQYFGPGTRLTVL.

CDR3 nucleotide sequence: TGCGCCAGCAGTGGCGCGTTCCCGCCACACAGAGATACGCAGTATTTT. It codes for CASSGAFPPHRDTQYF. V gene TRBV10-1 combines with J gene TRBJ2-3; D unresolved. This CDR3 spans 16 amino acids. The germline gives CDR1 WNHNN, CDR2 SYGVQD (reference sequence). Deletions cut 4 bases from V and 5 bases from J, with 19 bases between.

V usage is TRBV2 and J usage is TRBJ1-2; the match to TRBD1 covers 12 bases. V dropped 1 base and J dropped 7; count of bases not matched to a gene: 4. The CDR3 loop spans 15 amino acids. Germline CDR1 and CDR2: SNHLY and FYNNEI. CDR3 coding DNA: TGTGCCAGCAGTGAAGTGGGGACAGGGGGCTCTGGCTACACCTTC. As protein: CASSEVGTGGSGYTF.

The rearrangement links TRBV6-5 to TRBJ2-7; TRBD2 is a possible D gene (5 bases). The CDR3 totals 14 residues. Trimming stripped 5 bases from V and 6 bases from J, with 17 bases between. Germline CDR1 reads MNHEY; CDR2 reads SVGAGI. CDR3 region: CASSNLLGRVEQYF. Here the CDR3 DNA reads TGTGCCAGCAGTAATTTACTAGGACGGGTCGAGCAGTACTTC.

CDR3 DNA: TGTGCCAGTAGTTCCCAAACAGGAAACACTGAAGCTTTCTTT. It encodes CASSSQTGNTEAFF. This chain links TRBV19 with TRBJ1-1; D might be TRBD1 (5 bases). The CDR3 is made up of 14 amino acids. V shed 5 bases and J shed 2 bases, with 12 bases lying between them. Germline lookup yields CDR1 LNHDA and CDR2 SQIVND (reference sequence).

The V and J genes are TRBV2 and TRBJ2-5; TRBD2 agrees at 9 bases. The CDR3 length is 15 residues. Germline CDR1 and CDR2: SNHLY and FYNNEI. V was pared by 3 bases and J by 4 bases, with 6 bases of the junction left unmatched. The CDR3 DNA sequence: TGTGCCAGCAGTGACCCTACTAGCGGGTCAGAGACCCAGTACTTC. This encodes CASSDPTSGSETQYF. Full variable domain (outside the CDR3, taken from reference TRBV2 and TRBJ2-5): EPEVTQTPSHQVTQMGQEVILRCVPISNHLYFYWYRQILGQKVEFLVSFYNNEISEKSEIFDDQFSVERPDGSNFTLKIRSTKLEDSAMYFCASSDPTSGSETQYFGPGTRLLVL.

The chain joins TRBV20-1 to TRBJ1-1, with D unresolved. The CDR3 length is 11 residues. Germline V CDR1 and CDR2: DFQATT, SNEGSKA (reference sequence). The ends were cut back, 4 bases at V and 3 bases at J, with 6 bases in the middle. The CDR3 DNA follows: TGCAGTGCTACTAAGTACACTGAAGCTTTCTTT. This encodes CSATKYTEAFF.

The V gene is TRBV20-1, the J gene TRBJ2-7; D is undetermined. Germline V lookup: CDR1 DFQATT, CDR2 SNEGSKA (reference sequence). This CDR3 is 11 amino acids long. Trimming pared 6 bases from V and 8 bases from J, leaving 14 bases between. CDR3 loop: CSAELRRKQYF. CDR3 coding DNA: TGCAGTGCCGAATTACGGAGAAAGCAGTACTTC.

The chain carries TRBV11-3 and TRBJ2-3; 7 bases map to TRBD2. The CDR3 extends over 15 amino acids. Germline lookup yields CDR1 SGHNT and CDR2 YENEEA. V lost 6 bases to trimming and J lost 0 bases; unmatched junction nucleotides: 6. CDR3 amino acids: CASRKSSGSTDTQYF. Here the CDR3 DNA reads TGTGCCAGCAGGAAATCTAGCGGTAGCACAGATACGCAGTATTTT.